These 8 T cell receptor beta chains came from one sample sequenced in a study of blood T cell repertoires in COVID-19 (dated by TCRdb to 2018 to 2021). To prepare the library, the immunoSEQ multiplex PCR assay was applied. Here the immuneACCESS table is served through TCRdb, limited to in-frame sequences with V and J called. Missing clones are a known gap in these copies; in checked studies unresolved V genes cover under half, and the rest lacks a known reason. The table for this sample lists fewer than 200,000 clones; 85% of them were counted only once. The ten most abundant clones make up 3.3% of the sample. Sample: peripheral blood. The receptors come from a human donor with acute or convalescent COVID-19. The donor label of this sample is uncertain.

CDR3 DNA: TGTGCCAGCTCAGCCGGGACTAGCGGGGGCCAAGAGACCCAGTACTTC. Translated, it gives CASSAGTSGGQETQYF. The chain employs TRBV28 and TRBJ2-5; TRBD2 matches 14 bases. V trimming: 8 bases; J trimming: 1 base; junction bases outside the gene matches: 6. Germline CDR1 reads MDHEN; CDR2 reads SYDVKM. This CDR3 spans 16 amino acids.

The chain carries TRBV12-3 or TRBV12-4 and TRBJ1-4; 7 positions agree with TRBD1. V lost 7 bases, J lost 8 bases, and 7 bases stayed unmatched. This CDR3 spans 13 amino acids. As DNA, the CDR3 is TGTGCCAGCACCCTTAGACAGGGCGAAAAACTGTTTTTT. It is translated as CASTLRQGEKLFF.

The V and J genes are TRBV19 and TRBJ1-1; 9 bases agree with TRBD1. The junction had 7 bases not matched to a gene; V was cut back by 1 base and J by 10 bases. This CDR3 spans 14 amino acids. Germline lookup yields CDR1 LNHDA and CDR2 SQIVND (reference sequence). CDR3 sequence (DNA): TGTGCCAGTAGTATAGGCACACAGGGGGCCGGAGCTTTCTTT. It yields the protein CASSIGTQGAGAFF.

CDR3 in amino acids: CAWSVDSGVYNSPLHF. In DNA, the CDR3 is TGTGCCTGGAGTGTCGACAGTGGGGTTTATAATTCACCCCTCCACTTT. The chain carries TRBV30 and TRBJ1-6; weak D call: TRBD1 (5 bases). V was clipped by 0 bases and J by 4 bases, with 13 bases between them. CDR3 length equals 16 residues. Germline V gives CDR1 GTSNPN, CDR2 SVGIG (reference sequence).

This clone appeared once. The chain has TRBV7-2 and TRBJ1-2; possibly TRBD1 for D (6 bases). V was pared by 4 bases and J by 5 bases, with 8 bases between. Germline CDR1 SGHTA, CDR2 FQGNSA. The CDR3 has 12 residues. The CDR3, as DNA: TGTGCCAGCAGCTCCGGACAGTATGGCTACACCTTC. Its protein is CASSSGQYGYTF.

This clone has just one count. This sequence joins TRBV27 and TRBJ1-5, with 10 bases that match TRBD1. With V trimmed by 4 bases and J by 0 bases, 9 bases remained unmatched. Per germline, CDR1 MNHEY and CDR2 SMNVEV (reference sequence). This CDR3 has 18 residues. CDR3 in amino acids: CASSSLDRGRGSNQPQHF. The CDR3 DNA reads TGTGCCAGCAGTTCCCTCGACAGGGGGCGGGGTAGCAATCAGCCCCAGCATTTT.

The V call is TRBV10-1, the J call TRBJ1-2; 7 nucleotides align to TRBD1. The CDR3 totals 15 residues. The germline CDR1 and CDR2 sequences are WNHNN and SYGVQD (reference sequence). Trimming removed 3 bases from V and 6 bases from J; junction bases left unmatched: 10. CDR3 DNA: TGCGCCAGCAGTGATCTAAAGGACAGGAATCATGGCTACACCTTC. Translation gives CASSDLKDRNHGYTF.

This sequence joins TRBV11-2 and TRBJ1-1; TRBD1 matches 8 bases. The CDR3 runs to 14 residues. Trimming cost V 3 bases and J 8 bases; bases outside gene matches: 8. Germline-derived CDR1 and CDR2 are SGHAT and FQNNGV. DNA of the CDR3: TGTGCCAGCAGCTTGATGACAGGGGCAACCGAAGCTTTCTTT. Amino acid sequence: CASSLMTGATEAFF. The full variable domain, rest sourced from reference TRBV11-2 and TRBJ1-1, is EAGVAQSPRYKIIEKRQSVAFWCNPISGHATLYWYQQILGQGPKLLIQFQNNGVVDDSQLPKDRFSAERLKGVDSTLKIQPAKLEDSAVYLCASSLMTGATEAFFGQGTRLTVV.